This TCR beta chain came from a study of cytomegalovirus exposure and HLA in healthy donors. CDR1 MDHEN and CDR2 SYDVKM come from the germline V gene. V lost 5 bases, J lost 0 bases, and 4 bases stayed unmatched. The CDR3 runs 17 residues. The donors were in the roughly 130-subject validation cohort, distinct from the 666-subject first cohort. Clones were read by immunoSEQ multiplex PCR, and TCRdb kept only the in-frame ones, dropping some. In the table there are fewer than 120,000 clones, approximately 87% of which are singletons. Concerning this clone itself: Antigen: not known.

Points from the study as a whole: Researchers catalogued 160 or so TCR beta chains as cytomegalovirus-associated. A few of the chains that were CMV-associated were confirmed in vitro to be specific for CMV antigens. Both high specificity and high sensitivity reportedly marked the classifier's diagnosis of cytomegalovirus status.

The sequence came from a woman in her 30s in good health and CMV-seropositive. The chain is built from TRBV28 and TRBJ2-5; 15 bases fit TRBD2. The specimen sequenced was PBMCs. CDR3 sequence reads: CASSQGLAGGYQETQYF. The CDR3, as DNA: TGTGCCAGCAGTCAAGGACTAGCGGGAGGGTACCAAGAGACCCAGTACTTC.